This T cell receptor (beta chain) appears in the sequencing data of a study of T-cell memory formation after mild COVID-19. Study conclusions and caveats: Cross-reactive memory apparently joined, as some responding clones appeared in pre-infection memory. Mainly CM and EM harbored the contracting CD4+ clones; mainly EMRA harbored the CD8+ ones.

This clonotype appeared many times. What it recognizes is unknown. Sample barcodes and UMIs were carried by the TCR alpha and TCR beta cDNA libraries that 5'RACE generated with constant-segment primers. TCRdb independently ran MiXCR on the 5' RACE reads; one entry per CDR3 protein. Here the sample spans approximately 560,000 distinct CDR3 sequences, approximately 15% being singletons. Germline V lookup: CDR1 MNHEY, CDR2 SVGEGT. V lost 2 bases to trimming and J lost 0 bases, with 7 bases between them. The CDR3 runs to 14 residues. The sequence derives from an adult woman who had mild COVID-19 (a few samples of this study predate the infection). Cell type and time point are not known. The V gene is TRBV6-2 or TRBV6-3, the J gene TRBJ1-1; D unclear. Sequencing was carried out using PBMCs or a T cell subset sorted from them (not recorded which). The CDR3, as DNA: TGTGCCAGCAGTTACGCGTTTATGAACACTGAAGCTTTCTTT. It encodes CASSYAFMNTEAFF.